This TCR beta chain was captured by sequencing in a study of CD8+CD57+ T cells in acquired aplastic anemia. The study profiled TCR beta VDJ and CDR3 using genomic DNA as template. Via MiXCR, TCRdb re-called the reads, giving one row per CDR3 protein. This table has some 180,000 distinct CDR3 sequences, about three fifths appearing once. CDR3 length: 12 amino acids. Trimming cost V 7 bases and J 1 base; bases outside gene matches: 1. CDR1 is DFQATT, CDR2 SNEGSKA, per germline (reference sequence). This clonotype turned up a few times. The antigen is unknown. Broader study findings: Patients were compared with controls for CD8+ Simpson's diversity, and no significant difference emerged.

Patients picked for sequencing had shown CD8+CD57+ cell expansion detected by flow cytometry. Prior therapy had not been administered to any patient at the time of blood sampling. Sequencing used sorted CD4+, CD8+, or CD8+CD57+ T cells (not recorded which) from PBMCs. This TCR derives from a human donor with aplastic anemia. The gene calls are TRBV20-1 and TRBJ1-1; TRBD1 agrees at 9 bases. Written as DNA, the CDR3 is TGCAGTGGGGGACAGGGGAACACTGAAGCTTTCTTT. The encoded protein is CSGGQGNTEAFF.